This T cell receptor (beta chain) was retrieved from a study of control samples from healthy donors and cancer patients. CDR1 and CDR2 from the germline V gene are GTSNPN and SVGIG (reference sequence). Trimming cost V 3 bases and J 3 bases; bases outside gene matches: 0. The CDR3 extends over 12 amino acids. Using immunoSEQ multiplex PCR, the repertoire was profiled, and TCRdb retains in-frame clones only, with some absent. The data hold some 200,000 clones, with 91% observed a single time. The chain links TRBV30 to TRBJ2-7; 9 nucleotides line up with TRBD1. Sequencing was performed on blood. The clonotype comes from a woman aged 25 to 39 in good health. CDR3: CAWRTGGYEQYF. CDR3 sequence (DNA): TGTGCCTGGAGGACAGGGGGCTACGAGCAGTACTTC. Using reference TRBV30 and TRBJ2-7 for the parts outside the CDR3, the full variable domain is SQTIHQWPATLVQPVGSPLSLECTVEGTSNPNLYWYRQAAGRGLQLLFYSVGIGQISSEVPQNLSASRPQDRQFILSSKKLLLSDSGFYLCAWRTGGYEQYFGPGTRLTVT.